The count of the clone carrying this TCR beta chain is one. What it binds is not known. This sample also contains other DNA sequences that code for the same CDR3. The data belong to a study of cytomegalovirus exposure and HLA in healthy donors. Study background: When 398 donors were genotyped, about 81% of them were found to fall in the Caucasian-associated ancestry cluster.

Germline values: CDR1 GTSNPN, CDR2 SVGIG (reference sequence). The ends lost 7 bases at V and 5 bases at J; junction bases unmatched: 4. CDR3 length: 11 residues. Broader study findings: Evidence from a later analysis indicated that most CMV-associated TCR beta chains looked HLA-restricted. Across HLA loci, a later analysis found differing TCR association rates, with DRB1 most and HLA-C fewest.

The PCR had 60 Vbeta and 13 Jbeta primers. In the original workflow: As a later analysis found, there were around 86 million unique TCR beta chains, of which roughly 11 million were shared. The protocol was immunoSEQ multiplex PCR, while the TCRdb copy is restricted to in-frame clones and leaves out a portion. V, J and clone size derive from that table, while D and trimming were established from the DNA sequence. The data show 150,000 or so clones, 75% seen once. This TCR was recovered from a young man in good health and CMV-seronegative. Specimen: PBMCs. The V and J genes are TRBV30 and TRBJ1-1; TRBD1 matches 7 bases. In DNA, the CDR3 is TGTGCCTTAGAACAGGGGACTGAAGCTTTCTTT. It yields the protein CALEQGTEAFF.